The clone carrying this T cell receptor beta chain has only one observation. Antigen specificity is unknown. CDR1 and CDR2 from the germline V gene are GTSNPN and SVGIG (reference sequence). V lost 0 bases and J lost 5; bases outside the gene matches: 2. The CDR3 has 14 residues. The source of the sample is a study of Ad26.COV2.S vaccination and SARS-CoV-2 variants. Study in general: Ad26.COV2.S, an intramuscular injection, was given once or twice 56 days apart. Whole-study findings and limits: Breadth, reportedly substantial, characterized the spike-specific CD8+ and CD4+ T cell responses after vaccination. Estimates derived from TCR breadth and depth analyses may have underestimated total T cell responses.

Produced via immunoSEQ multiplex PCR; TCRdb's table is partial and in-frame only. The sample lists around 420,000 clones, 70% to 90% seen once, with 3.6% in the top ten. The treatment denotes: roughly 18 received Ad26.COV2.S at low or high dose, single or two shots; several received placebo; per-sample allocation not given. Each sample was drawn 63 days after the first injection (of vaccine or placebo). Wuhan-strain SARS-CoV-2 spike was expressed by the Ad26 vector that made up the vaccine. The chain has TRBV30 and TRBJ1-4; 8 bases line up with TRBD1. The origin of this receptor is a person aged 18 to 65 who received the Ad26.COV2.S COVID-19 vaccine or a placebo. Here the sequenced sample was peripheral blood, taken in a trial of Ad26.COV2.S vaccine versus placebo. CDR3: CAWSVTGVNEKLFF. Written as DNA, the CDR3 is TGTGCCTGGAGTGTGACAGGGGTAAATGAAAAACTGTTTTTT.